These T cell receptor beta chains were read from a single sample in a study of neurological immune-mediated disorders. MiXCR, run by TCRdb on the 5' RACE reads, gives a single entry per CDR3 protein. The sample gives 45,000 to 65,000 distinct CDR3 sequences, roughly 8% of which show up once; 1.5% to 2% is in the top ten. The sequencing input was PBMCs. Receptors were obtained from a woman in her forties in good health. Both conserved end residues are part of each CDR3. A D gene is named only where the DNA matches it firmly. Some rows have no size entry. The others give once, few or many, or a class for an expanded clone.

d_gene,len,abundance,j_gene,v_gene,CDR3nt,CDR3aa
TRBD1,14,-,TRBJ1-1,TRBV7-2,TGTGCCAGCAGCTCGAGGACCCGGGACAGGGGATATTTCTTT,CASSSRTRDRGYFF
-,13,many,TRBJ1-1,TRBV14,TGTGCCAGCAGCCAAGTTGTTCGGGCCGAAGCTTTCTTT,CASSQVVRAEAFF
-,13,many,TRBJ2-7,TRBV20-1,TGCAGTGCCCTTGTCCAGACGGGGAACGAGCAGTACTTC,CSALVQTGNEQYF
-,14,many,TRBJ2-7,TRBV3-1,TGTGCCAGCAGCCAGGACGGGGGTATCTACGAGCAGTACTTC,CASSQDGGIYEQYF
-,11,many,TRBJ1-1,TRBV6-5,TGTGCCACCGGATCGAGGGTTGAAGCTTTCTTT,CATGSRVEAFF
-,15,many,TRBJ1-1,TRBV7-2,TGTGCCAGCAGCTTAGGGGCCCATCGAAGTACTGAAGCTTTCTTT,CASSLGAHRSTEAFF
TRBD1,16,many,TRBJ2-2,TRBV20-1,TGCAGTGCTAGAGACCTCAGGGGGAGAAGCACCGGGGAGCTGTTTTTT,CSARDLRGRSTGELFF
TRBD2,15,many,TRBJ2-3,TRBV20-1,TGCAGTGCAGGACTAGCGGCCAGGGGGGCAGATACGCAGTATTTT,CSAGLAARGADTQYF
TRBD2,14,many,TRBJ2-3,TRBV4-1,TGCGCCAGCAGCCGAGGGGCTAGCGGAGATACGCAGTATTTT,CASSRGASGDTQYF
TRBD1,15,many,TRBJ1-4,TRBV9,TGTGCCAGCAGTGCCGGGACAGGGGTTCATGAAAAACTGTTTTTT,CASSAGTGVHEKLFF
TRBD1,16,many,TRBJ2-5,TRBV5-1,TGCGCCAGCAGCCCTCGGACAGGGGGCTTTCAAGAGACCCAGTACTTC,CASSPRTGGFQETQYF
TRBD1,14,many,TRBJ2-7,TRBV6-6,TGTGCCAGCAGTTACACGGACAGGGGTGTCGAGCAGTACTTC,CASSYTDRGVEQYF
-,14,many,TRBJ2-7,TRBV3-1,TGTGCCAGCAGCCAAGAGGGGCTCTCCTACGAGCAGTACTTC,CASSQEGLSYEQYF
TRBD1,13,many,TRBJ2-7,TRBV5-6,TGTGCCAGCAGTGGACAGGCCGTATACGAGCAGTACTTC,CASSGQAVYEQYF
-,12,many,TRBJ1-2,TRBV12-3/TRBV12-4,TGTGCCAGCAGTTTTTCAGCGGCTGGCTACACCTTC,CASSFSAAGYTF
-,16,many,TRBJ2-5,TRBV20-1,TGCAGTGCTAGTGGGGACCCCCTTTCGCCGGGAGAGACCCAGTACTTC,CSASGDPLSPGETQYF
TRBD2,15,many,TRBJ2-1,TRBV9,TGTGCCAGCAGCCCGACCGGACTAGCTGTCAATGAGCAGTTCTTC,CASSPTGLAVNEQFF
-,13,many,TRBJ1-1,TRBV5-1,TGCGCCAGCAGCTTGAACCATGGTTCAGAAGCTTTCTTT,CASSLNHGSEAFF
-,14,few,TRBJ2-3,TRBV5-3,TGTGCCAGAAGCCCGGGACTTCTCACAGATACGCAGTATTTT,CARSPGLLTDTQYF
TRBD1,15,few,TRBJ1-4,TRBV6-6,TGTGCCAGCAGAGACGGGACAGGGGAAAATGAAAAACTGTTTTTT,CASRDGTGENEKLFF
-,15,many,TRBJ1-5,TRBV5-1,TGCGCCAGCAGCTTGGCCCCGGGTAGCAATCAGCCCCAGCATTTT,CASSLAPGSNQPQHF
-,15,many,TRBJ2-7,TRBV20-1,TGCAGTGCTAGCAAGTTGGCGGGACAATCCTACGAGCAGTACTTC,CSASKLAGQSYEQYF
TRBD1,13,many,TRBJ2-5,TRBV5-1,TGCGCCAGCGGAACCGGGACAGTTGAGACCCAGTACTTC,CASGTGTVETQYF